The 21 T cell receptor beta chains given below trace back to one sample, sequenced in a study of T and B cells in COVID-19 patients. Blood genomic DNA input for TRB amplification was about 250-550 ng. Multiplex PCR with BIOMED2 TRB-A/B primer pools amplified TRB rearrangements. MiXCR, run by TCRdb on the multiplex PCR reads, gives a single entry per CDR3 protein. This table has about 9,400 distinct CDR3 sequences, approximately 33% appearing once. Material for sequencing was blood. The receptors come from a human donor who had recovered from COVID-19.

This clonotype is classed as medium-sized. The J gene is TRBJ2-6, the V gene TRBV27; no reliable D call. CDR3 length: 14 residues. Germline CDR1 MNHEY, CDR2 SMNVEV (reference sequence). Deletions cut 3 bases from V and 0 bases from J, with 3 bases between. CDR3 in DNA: TGTGCCAGCAGTTTGGCCTCTGGGGCCAACGTCCTGACTTTC. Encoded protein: CASSLASGANVLTF.

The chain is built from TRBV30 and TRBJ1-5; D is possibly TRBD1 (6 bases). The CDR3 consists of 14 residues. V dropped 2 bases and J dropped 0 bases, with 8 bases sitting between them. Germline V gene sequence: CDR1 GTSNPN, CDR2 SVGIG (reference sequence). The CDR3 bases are TGTGCCTGGAGTACAGGGAATAGCAATCAGCCCCAGCATTTT. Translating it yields CAWSTGNSNQPQHF.

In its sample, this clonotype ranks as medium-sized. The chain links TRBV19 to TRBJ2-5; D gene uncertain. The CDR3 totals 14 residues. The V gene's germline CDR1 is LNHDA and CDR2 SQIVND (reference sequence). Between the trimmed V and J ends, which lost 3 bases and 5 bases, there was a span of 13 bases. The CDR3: CASSILDQAETQYF. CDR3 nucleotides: TGTGCCAGTAGTATTCTAGACCAGGCGGAGACCCAGTACTTC.

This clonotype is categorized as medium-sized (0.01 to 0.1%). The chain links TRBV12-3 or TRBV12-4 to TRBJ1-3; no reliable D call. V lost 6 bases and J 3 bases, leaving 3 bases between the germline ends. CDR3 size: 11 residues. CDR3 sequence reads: CASRYGNTIYF. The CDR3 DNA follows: TGTGCCAGCAGATATGGAAACACCATATATTTT.

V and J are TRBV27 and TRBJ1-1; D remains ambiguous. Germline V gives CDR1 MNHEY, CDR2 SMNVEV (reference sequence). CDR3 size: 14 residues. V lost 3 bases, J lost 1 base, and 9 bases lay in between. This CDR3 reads CASSFPGPNTEAFF. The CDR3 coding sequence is TGTGCCAGCAGTTTTCCTGGGCCGAACACTGAAGCTTTCTTT.

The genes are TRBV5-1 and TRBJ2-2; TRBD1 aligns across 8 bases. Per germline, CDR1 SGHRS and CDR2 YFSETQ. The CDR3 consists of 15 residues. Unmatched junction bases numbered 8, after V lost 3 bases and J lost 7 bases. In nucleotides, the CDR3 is TGCGCCAGCAGCTCCGGGACAGGCTCTATCGGGGAGCTGTTTTTT. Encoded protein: CASSSGTGSIGELFF. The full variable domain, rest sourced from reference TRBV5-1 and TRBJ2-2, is KAGVTQTPRYLIKTRGQQVTLSCSPISGHRSVSWYQQTPGQGLQFLFEYFSETQRNKGNFPGRFSGRQFSNSRSEMNVSTLELGDSALYLCASSSGTGSIGELFFGEGSRLTVL.

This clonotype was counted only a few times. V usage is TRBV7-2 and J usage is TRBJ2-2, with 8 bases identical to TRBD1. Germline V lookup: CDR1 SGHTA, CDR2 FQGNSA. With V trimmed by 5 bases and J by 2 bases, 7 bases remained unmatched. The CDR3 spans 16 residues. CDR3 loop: CASSIQGVRNTGELFF. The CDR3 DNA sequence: TGTGCCAGCAGCATACAGGGGGTTCGAAACACCGGGGAGCTGTTTTTT.

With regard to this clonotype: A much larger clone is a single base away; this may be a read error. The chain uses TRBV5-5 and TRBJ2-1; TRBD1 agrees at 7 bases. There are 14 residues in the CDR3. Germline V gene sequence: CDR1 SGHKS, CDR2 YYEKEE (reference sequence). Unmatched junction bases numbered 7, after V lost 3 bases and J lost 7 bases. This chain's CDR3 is CASSSRGQWNEQFF. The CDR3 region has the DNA TGTGCCAGCAGCTCTCGGGGACAGTGGAATGAGCAGTTCTTC. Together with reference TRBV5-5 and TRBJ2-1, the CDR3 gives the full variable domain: DAGVTQSPTHLIKTRGQQVTLRCSPISGHKSVSWYQQVLGQGPQFIFQYYEKEERGRGNFPDRFSARQFPNYSSELNVNALLLGDSALYLCASSSRGQWNEQFFGPGTRLTVL.

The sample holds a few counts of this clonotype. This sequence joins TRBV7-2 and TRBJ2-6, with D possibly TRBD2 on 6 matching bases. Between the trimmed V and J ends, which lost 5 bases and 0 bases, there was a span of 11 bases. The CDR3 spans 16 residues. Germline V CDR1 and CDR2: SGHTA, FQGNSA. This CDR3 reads CASSAGGTSGANVLTF. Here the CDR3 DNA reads TGTGCCAGCAGCGCCGGCGGGACCTCTGGGGCCAACGTCCTGACTTTC.

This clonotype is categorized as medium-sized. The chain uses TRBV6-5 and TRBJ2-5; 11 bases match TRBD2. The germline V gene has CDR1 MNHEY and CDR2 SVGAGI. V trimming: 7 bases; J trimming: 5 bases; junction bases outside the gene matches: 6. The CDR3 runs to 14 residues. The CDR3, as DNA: TGTGCCAGCACTCGACTAGCGGGGAGGGAGACCCAGTACTTC. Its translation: CASTRLAGRETQYF.

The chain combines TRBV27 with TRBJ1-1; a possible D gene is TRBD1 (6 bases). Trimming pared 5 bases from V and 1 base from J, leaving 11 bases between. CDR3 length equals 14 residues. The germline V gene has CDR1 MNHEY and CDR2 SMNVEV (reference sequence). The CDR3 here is CASSVQGPNTEAFF. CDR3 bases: TGTGCCAGCAGTGTACAGGGCCCGAACACTGAAGCTTTCTTT.

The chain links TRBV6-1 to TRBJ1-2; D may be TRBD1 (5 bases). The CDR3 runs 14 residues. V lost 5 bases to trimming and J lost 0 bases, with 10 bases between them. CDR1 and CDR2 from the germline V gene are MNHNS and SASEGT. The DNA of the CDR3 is TGTGCCAGCAGTACGGACAACTCTAACTATGGCTACACCTTC. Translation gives CASSTDNSNYGYTF.

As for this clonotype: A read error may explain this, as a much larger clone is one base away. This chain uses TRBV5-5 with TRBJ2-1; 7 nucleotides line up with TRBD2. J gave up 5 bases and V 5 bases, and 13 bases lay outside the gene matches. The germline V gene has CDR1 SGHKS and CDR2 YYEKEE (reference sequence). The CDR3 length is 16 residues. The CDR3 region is CASRSSDGTTDNEQFF. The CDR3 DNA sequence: TGTGCCAGCAGAAGCTCGGACGGGACTACCGACAATGAGCAGTTCTTC.

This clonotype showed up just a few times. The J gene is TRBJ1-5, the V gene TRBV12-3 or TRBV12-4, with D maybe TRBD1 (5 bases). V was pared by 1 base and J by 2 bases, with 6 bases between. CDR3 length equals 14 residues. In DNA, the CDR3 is TGTGCCAGCAGTTTAGGGGGGGGCAATCAGCCCCAGCATTTT. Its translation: CASSLGGGNQPQHF.

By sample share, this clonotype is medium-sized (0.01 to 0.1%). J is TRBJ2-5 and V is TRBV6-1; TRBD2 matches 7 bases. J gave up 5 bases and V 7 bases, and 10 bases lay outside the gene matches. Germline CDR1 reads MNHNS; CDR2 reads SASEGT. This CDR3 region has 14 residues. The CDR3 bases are TGTGCCAGCAAGGGAGGGGCGGTCGGCGAGACCCAGTACTTC. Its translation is CASKGGAVGETQYF.

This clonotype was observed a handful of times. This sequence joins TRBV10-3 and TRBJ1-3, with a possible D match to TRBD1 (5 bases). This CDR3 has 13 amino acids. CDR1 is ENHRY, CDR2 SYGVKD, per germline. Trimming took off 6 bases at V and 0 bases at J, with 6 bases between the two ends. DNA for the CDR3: TGTGCCATCAGAGACAGCTCTGGAAACACCATATATTTT. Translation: CAIRDSSGNTIYF.

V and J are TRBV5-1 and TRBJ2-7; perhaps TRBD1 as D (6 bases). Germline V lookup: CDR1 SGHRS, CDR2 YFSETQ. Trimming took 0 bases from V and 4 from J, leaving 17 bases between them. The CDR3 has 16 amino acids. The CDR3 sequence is CASSLGLGAGRYEQYF. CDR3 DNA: TGCGCCAGCAGCTTGGGATTGGGGGCGGGTCGGTACGAGCAGTACTTC.

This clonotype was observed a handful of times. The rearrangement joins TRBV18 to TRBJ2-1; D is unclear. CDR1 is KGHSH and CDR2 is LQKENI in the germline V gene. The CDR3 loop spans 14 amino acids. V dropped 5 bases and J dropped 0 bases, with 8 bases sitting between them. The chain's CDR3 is CASSSQSSYNEQFF. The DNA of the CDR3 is TGTGCCAGCTCATCACAGAGCTCCTACAATGAGCAGTTCTTC.

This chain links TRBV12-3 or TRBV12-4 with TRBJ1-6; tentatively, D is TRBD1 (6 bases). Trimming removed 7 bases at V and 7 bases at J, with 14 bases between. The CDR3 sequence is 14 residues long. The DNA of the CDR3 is TGTGCCAGCAATCTACAGGGTAGGAATTCACCCCTCCACTTT. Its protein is CASNLQGRNSPLHF.

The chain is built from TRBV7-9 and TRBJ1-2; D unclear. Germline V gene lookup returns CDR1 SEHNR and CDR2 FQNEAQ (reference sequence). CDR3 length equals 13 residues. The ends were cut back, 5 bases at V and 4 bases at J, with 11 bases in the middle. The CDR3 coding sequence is TGTGCCAGCAGCCCCATGGAGTTCTATGGCTACACCTTC. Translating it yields CASSPMEFYGYTF.

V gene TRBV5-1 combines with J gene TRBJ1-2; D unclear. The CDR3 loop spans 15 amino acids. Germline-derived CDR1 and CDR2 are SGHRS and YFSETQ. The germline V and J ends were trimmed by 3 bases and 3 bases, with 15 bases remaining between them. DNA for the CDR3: TGCGCCAGCAGCTCACGACACCTACGGGACTATGGCTACACCTTC. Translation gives CASSSRHLRDYGYTF.